A selection of T cell receptor beta chains follows, all from one sample in a study of blood T cell repertoires in COVID-19. Only in-frame clones appear in the TCRdb table, and some are missing; sequencing was by immunoSEQ multiplex PCR. The sample includes about 100,000 clones, over 75% of them seen just once. What was sequenced was peripheral blood. The receptors were sampled from a human donor in a cohort sampled during active COVID-19. The conserved cysteine and the conserved F or W are not part of the CDR3 here. Expanded clones are given a class, and other clones once, few, many or no size at all.

V gene	clone size	J gene	CDR3 protein
TRBV19	.	TRBJ2-2	ASNTGVDTGELF
TRBV5-3	.	TRBJ2-1	ARSLVRPPTSGSRHEQF
TRBV9	.	TRBJ1-1	ASGGHGEAF
TRBV3-1/TRBV3-2	.	TRBJ1-2	ASTKGQDIYT
TRBV6-6	.	TRBJ2-3	ASTREGRADTQY
TRBV7-2	once	TRBJ2-2	ASSSLAGGVGELF
TRBV19	.	TRBJ1-2	ASSPSPAGGHGYT
TRBV19	.	TRBJ1-2	ASRGAYGYT
TRBV3-1/TRBV3-2	.	TRBJ2-6	ASSQGELEGANVLT
TRBV5-4	.	TRBJ2-1	ASSQGLAGGGYNEQF
TRBV7-7	.	TRBJ1-5	ASSLERRDYSNQPQH
TRBV19	.	TRBJ2-5	ASSIGADRASGRQETQY
TRBV19	.	TRBJ2-1	ASKGTGPFSVQF
TRBV2	few	TRBJ2-7	ASSYSYEQY
TRBV19	.	TRBJ2-5	ASGSGGGETQY
TRBV19	once	TRBJ2-1	ASSPGTSGSNEQF
TRBV6-5	.	TRBJ1-6	ASSYSMGGNSPLH
TRBV5-4	.	TRBJ2-7	ASSTRDRAYEQY
TRBV5-1	once	TRBJ2-3	ASRSSSGSDTQY
TRBV9	.	TRBJ1-2	ASTGGGRYT
TRBV19	.	TRBJ1-3	ASSIGVLSGNTIY
TRBV27	.	TRBJ2-7	ASSRTGSGIHEQY